This TCR beta chain came from a study of beta chain features in type 1 diabetes. Donors contributed one heparinised blood draw apiece, averaging around 100 mL. Concerning this clone: Antigen specificity is unknown.

Between the trimmed V and J ends, which lost 0 bases and 2 bases, there was a span of 11 bases. The CDR3 contains 16 residues. Germline assignment: CDR1 SGHDN and CDR2 FVKESK. General study points: Researchers cautioned that cDNA sequencing could over-represent cells with high TCR expression. Patients with Type 1 diabetes showed moderately but significantly shorter TCRB CDR3s in all four CD4+ subsets. Type 1 diabetes patients showed fewer insertions and more deletions at VDJ junctions.

As every portion of the isolated RNA was reverse transcribed, the sequencing read expressed TCRB transcripts. Measured with immunoSEQ multiplex PCR; TCRdb has only the in-frame clones, and not every one. The sample lists around 430,000 clones, approximately 28% occurring once. The sample consisted of naive CD4+ T cells from blood. This TCR was recovered from a man aged 18 to 30 in good health. The chain is built from TRBV14 and TRBJ2-1; TRBD1 might be the D (5 bases). CDR3 sequence: CASSQEGASPYNEQFF. CDR3 in DNA: TGTGCCAGCAGCCAAGAAGGGGCGTCCCCCTACAATGAGCAGTTCTTC.